This T cell receptor beta chain was sequenced for a study of T cell responses to AZD1222 COVID-19 vaccine. TCRdb's table, derived via immunoSEQ multiplex PCR, lists solely in-frame clones and lacks some. Altogether roughly 92,000 clones are present, 85% to 90% being singletons, with the ten largest covering approximately 5%. J lost 6 bases, V lost 5 bases, and 6 bases had no gene match. Germline-derived CDR1 and CDR2 are SEHNR and FQNEAQ (reference sequence). This CDR3 region has 15 residues. The receptor comes from an adult who received the AZD1222 COVID-19 vaccine. The material was peripheral blood, obtained 28 days after the second AZD1222 dose. The chain carries TRBV7-9 and TRBJ1-6; 8 bases are shared with TRBD1. CDR3 protein: CASSPRTGSNSPLHF. The CDR3 DNA sequence: TGTGCCAGCAGCCCCCGGACAGGGTCTAATTCACCCCTCCACTTT.